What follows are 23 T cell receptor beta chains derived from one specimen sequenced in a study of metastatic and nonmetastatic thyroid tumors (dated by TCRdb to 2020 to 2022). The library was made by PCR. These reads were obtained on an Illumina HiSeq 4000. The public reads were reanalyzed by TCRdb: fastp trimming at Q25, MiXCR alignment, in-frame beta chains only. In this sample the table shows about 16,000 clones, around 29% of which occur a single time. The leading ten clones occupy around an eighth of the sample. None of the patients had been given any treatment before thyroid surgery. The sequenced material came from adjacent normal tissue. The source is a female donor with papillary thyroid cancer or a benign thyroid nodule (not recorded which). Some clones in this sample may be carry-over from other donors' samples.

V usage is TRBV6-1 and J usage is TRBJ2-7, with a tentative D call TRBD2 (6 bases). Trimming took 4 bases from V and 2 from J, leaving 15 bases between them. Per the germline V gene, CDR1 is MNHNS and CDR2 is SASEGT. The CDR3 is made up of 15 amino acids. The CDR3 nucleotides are TGTGCCAGCAGTGGATCATGGCCGGGGGCCTACGAGCAGTACTTC. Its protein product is CASSGSWPGAYEQYF.

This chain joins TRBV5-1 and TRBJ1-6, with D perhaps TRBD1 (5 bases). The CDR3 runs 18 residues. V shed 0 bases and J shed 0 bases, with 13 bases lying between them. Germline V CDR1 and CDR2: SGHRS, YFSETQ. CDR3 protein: CASSLESRGSSYNSPLHF. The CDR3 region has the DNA TGCGCCAGCAGCTTGGAGAGCCGGGGGAGCTCCTATAATTCACCCCTCCACTTT.

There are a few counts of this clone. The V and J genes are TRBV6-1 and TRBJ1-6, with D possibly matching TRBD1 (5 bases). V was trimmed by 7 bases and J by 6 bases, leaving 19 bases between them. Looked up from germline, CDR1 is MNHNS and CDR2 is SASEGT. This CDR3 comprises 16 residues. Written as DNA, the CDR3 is TGTGCCAGCACCCCAGGGACGGACTTGGGTAATTCACCCCTCCACTTT. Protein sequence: CASTPGTDLGNSPLHF.

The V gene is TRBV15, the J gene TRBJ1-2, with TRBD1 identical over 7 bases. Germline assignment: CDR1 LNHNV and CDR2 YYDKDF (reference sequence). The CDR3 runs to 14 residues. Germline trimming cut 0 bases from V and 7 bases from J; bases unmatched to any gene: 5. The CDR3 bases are TGTGCCACCAGCAGAGATTGGAGGGGGCTTGGCTACACCTTC. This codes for CATSRDWRGLGYTF.

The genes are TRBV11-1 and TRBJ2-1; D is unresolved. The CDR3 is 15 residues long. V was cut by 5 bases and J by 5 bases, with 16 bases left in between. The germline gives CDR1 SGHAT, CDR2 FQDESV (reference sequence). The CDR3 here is CASSGFFIGHNEQFF. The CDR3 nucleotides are TGTGCCAGCAGCGGATTCTTCATCGGGCACAATGAGCAGTTCTTC.

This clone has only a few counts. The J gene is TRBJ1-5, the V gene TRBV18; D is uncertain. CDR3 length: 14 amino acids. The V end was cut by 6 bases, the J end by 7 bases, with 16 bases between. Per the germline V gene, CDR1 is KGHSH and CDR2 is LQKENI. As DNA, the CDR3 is TGTGCCAGCTCCTCCGGGGTTGTCGGGCAGCCCCAGCATTTT. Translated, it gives CASSSGVVGQPQHF.

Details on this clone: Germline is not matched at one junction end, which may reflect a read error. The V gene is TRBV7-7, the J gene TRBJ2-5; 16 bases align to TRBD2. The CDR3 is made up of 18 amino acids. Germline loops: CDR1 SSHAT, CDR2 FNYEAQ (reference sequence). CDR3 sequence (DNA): TGTGCTAGCAGCCCGGGACTAGCGGGGGGGCCCTCGGAGAGGACCCAGTACTTC. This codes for CASSPGLAGGPSERTQYF. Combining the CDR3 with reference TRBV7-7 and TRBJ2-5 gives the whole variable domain GAGVSQSPRYKVTKRGQDVTLRCDPISSHATLYWYQQALGQGPEFLTYFNYEAQPDKSGLPSDRFSAERPEGSISTLTIQRTEQRDSAMYRCASSPGLAGGPSERTQYFGPGTRLLVL.

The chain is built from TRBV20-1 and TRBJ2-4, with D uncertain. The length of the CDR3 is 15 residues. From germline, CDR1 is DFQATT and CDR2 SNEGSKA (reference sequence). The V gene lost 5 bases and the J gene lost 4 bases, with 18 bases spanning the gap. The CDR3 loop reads CSAPPPAVGKNIQYF. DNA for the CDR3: TGCAGTGCTCCCCCTCCGGCCGTAGGAAAAAACATTCAGTACTTC.

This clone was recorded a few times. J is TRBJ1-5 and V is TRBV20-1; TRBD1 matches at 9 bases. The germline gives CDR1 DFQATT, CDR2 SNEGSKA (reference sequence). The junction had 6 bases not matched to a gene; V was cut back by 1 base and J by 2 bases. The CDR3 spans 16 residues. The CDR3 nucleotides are TGCAGTGCTAGAGCTCTACAGGGGGCTCGCAATCAGCCCCAGCATTTT. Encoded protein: CSARALQGARNQPQHF.

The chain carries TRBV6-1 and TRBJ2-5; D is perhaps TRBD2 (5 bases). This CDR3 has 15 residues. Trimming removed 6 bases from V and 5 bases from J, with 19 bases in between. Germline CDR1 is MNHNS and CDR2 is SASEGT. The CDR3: CASRTLPGFVETQYF. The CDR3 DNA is TGTGCCAGCAGAACATTACCGGGGTTTGTGGAGACCCAGTACTTC.

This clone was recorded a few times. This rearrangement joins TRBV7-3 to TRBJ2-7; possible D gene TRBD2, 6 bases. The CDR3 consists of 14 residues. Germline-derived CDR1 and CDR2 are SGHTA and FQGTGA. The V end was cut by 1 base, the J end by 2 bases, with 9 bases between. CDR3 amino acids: CASSLMGGAYEQYF. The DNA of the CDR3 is TGTGCCAGCAGCTTAATGGGGGGAGCCTACGAGCAGTACTTC.

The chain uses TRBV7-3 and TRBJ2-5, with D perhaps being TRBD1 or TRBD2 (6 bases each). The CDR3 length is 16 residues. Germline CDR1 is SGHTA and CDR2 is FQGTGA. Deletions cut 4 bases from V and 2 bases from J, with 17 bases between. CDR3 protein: CASSWGGRGEQETQYF. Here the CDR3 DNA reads TGTGCCAGCAGCTGGGGAGGCAGGGGCGAACAAGAGACCCAGTACTTC.

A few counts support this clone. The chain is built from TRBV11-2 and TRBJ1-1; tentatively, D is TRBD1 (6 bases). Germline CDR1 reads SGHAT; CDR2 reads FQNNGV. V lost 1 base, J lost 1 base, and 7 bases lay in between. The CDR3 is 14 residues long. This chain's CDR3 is CASSLGGPNTEAFF. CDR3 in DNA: TGTGCCAGCAGCTTAGGGGGGCCGAACACTGAAGCTTTCTTT. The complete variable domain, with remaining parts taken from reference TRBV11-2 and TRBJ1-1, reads EAGVAQSPRYKIIEKRQSVAFWCNPISGHATLYWYQQILGQGPKLLIQFQNNGVVDDSQLPKDRFSAERLKGVDSTLKIQPAKLEDSAVYLCASSLGGPNTEAFFGQGTRLTVV.

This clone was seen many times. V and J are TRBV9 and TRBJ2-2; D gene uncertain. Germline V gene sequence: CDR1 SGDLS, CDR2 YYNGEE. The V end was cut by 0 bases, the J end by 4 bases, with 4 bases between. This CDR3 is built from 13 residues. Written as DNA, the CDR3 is TGTGCCAGCAGCGTAGTGGGCACCGGGGAGCTGTTTTTT. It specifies CASSVVGTGELFF.

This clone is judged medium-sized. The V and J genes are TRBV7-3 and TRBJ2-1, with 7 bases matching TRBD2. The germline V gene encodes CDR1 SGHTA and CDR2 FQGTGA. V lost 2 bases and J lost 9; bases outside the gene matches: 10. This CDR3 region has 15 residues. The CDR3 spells CASSLWASGTAEQFF. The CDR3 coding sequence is TGTGCCAGCAGCTTATGGGCTAGCGGAACGGCTGAGCAGTTCTTC.

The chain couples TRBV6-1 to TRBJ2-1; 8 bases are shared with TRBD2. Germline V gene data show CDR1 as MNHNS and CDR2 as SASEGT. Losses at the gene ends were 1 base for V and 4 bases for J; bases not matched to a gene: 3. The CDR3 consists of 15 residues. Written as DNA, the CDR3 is TGTGCCAGCAGTGAAGGTAGCGGGGAATACAATGAGCAGTTCTTC. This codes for CASSEGSGEYNEQFF.

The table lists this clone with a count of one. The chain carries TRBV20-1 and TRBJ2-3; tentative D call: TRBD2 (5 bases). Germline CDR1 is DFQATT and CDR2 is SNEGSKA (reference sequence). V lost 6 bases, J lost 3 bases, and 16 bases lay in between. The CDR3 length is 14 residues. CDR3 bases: TGCAGTGCGTACGGGAACCCACCGACAGATACGCAGTATTTT. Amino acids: CSAYGNPPTDTQYF.

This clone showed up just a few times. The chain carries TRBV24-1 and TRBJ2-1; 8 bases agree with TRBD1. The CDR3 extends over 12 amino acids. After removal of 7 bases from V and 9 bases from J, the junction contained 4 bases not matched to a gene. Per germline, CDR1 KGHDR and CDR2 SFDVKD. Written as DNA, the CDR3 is TGTGCCACCAGGGGACAGGCGGGTGAGCAGTTCTTC. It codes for CATRGQAGEQFF.

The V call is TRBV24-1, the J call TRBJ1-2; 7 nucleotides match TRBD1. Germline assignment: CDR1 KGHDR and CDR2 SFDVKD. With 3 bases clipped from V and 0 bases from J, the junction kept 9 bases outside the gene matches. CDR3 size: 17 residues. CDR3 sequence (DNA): TGTGCCACCAGTGATCGACAGGGATCAGGTCCTAACTATGGCTACACCTTC. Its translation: CATSDRQGSGPNYGYTF.

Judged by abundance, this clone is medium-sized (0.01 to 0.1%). CDR3 sequence: CASSPTVSSYEQYF. Here the CDR3 DNA reads TGTGCCAGCAGTCCGACGGTTAGCTCCTACGAGCAGTACTTC. The genes are TRBV3-1 and TRBJ2-7; D gene unclear. This CDR3 spans 14 amino acids. Germline V lookup: CDR1 LGHDT, CDR2 YNNKEL (reference sequence). V gave up 6 bases and J gave up 0 bases, with 12 bases separating them.

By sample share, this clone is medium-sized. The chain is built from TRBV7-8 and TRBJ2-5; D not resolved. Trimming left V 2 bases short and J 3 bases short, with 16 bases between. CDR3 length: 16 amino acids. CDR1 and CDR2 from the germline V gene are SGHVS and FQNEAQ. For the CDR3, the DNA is TGTGCCAGCAGCTTACTCCTACGCCCAGGAGAAGAGACCCAGTACTTC. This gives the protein CASSLLLRPGEETQYF.

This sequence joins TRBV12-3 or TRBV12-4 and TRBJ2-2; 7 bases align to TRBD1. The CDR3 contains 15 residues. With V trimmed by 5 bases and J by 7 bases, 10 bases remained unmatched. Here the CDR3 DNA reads TGTGCCAGCAGTATACAGGGGATGGGAGTCGGGGAGCTGTTTTTT. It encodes CASSIQGMGVGELFF.

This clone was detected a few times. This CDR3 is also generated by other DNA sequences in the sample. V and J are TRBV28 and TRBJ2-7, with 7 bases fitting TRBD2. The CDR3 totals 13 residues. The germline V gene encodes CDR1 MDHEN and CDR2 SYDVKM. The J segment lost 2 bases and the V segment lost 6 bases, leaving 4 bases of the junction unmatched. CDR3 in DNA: TGTGCCAGCAGCTTAGGGACTACCTACGAGCAGTACTTC. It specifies CASSLGTTYEQYF.